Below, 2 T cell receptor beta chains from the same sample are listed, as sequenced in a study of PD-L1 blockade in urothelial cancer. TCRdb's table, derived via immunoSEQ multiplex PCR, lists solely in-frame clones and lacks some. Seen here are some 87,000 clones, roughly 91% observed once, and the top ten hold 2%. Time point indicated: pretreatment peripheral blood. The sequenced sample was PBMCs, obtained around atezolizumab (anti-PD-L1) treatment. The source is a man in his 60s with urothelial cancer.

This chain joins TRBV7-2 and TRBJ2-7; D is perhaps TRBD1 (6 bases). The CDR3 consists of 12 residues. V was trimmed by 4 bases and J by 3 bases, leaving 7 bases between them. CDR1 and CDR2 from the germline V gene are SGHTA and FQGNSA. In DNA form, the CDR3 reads TGTGCCAGCAGCTCCAGGGGCTACGAGCAGTACTTC. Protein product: CASSSRGYEQYF.

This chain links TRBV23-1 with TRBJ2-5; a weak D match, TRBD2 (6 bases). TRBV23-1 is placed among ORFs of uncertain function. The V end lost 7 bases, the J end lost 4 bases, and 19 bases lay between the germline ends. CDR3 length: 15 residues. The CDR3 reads CASKEPPGDPETQYF. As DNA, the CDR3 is TGCGCCAGCAAGGAGCCCCCGGGGGACCCAGAGACCCAGTACTTC.